This entry is about one T cell receptor (beta chain). Its cognate antigen has yet to be identified. No base quality values were provided; no much bigger clone lies one nucleotide off. Sorted unstimulated T cells and proliferating T cells recovered from mixed lymphocyte reactions underwent TCRbeta CDR3 sequencing. Fresh whole blood from fewer than 11 HLA-typed healthy donors was used to isolate PBMCs. To map where alloreactive clones came from, unstimulated CD4+ non-regulatory T cells were FACS-sorted. The source of the sample is a study of siplizumab effects on memory and regulatory T cells (dated by TCRdb to between 2018 and 2021). The study in broad terms: The effect of the anti-CD2 antibody siplizumab on alloreactive T-cell subsets was examined in allogeneic mixed lymphocyte reactions constructed from human PBMCs.

There are 15 amino acids in the CDR3, from cysteine to phenylalanine inclusive. The DNA shown is the 45-base CDR3, in frame from base 1. The germline V gene yields MNHEY for CDR1 and SVGAGI for CDR2. The V and J ends are trimmed by 2 bases and 8 bases, leaving 19 bases between them. The full study reports these points: Sequences below about 10^-5 frequency were poorly captured, so only a minor fraction of alloreactive clones could be mapped to unstimulated subsets. In reactions with siplizumab, an average of 68.8% of mappable alloreactive CD4+ clones were Treg-derived, compared with 25% to 30% in control reactions. Unstimulated naive T cells appeared to be more diverse than memory T cells, and naive cells seemed to make a substantial contribution to the alloresponse. The cumulative frequency of alloreactive sequences that could be traced back to unstimulated CD4+ memory T cells was significantly reduced by siplizumab. Whether proliferating Tregs from siplizumab cultures were suppressive was not functionally confirmed. A naive or memory phenotype could not be assigned to roughly 75-95% of proliferating CD4+ or CD8+ clones.

Library construction relied on the immunoSEQ multiplex PCR assay. Roughly 10^5 TCR templates per sample were assayed on the deep sequencing platform. Genomic DNA extracted from sorted T cells was the material used for TCRbeta CDR3 sequencing. For the original study's pipeline: The R programming language was used for clonal analysis of the TCRbeta CDR3 data. Unstimulated samples were compared with post-reaction CFSE-low samples to define alloreactive CD4+ and CD8+ clones. Regulatory or non-regulatory origin was assigned to alloreactive CD4+ clones by matching of sequences to sorted unstimulated Treg and non-Treg repertoires. Drawn from immuneACCESS, this table holds only the in-frame rearrangements with V and J called that TCRdb kept. Clones are partly lost; checked studies trace under half to an unresolved V gene and leave the rest unexplained. The D gene and trimming were derived from the DNA, and the V and J assignments and clone size from that table. The sample has about 120,000 clones on record, approximately 94% of them singletons. About 1.8% of the sample goes to the ten largest clones.

This TCR came from a human donor in good health. The rearranged chain carries TRBV6-5 and TRBJ2-7; TRBD2 is a weak D gene call, 6 bases matching. The sample comprised non-Treg CD4+ T cells sorted from blood. Taken with the paper, the label for cell subset or site translates to: FACS-sorted unstimulated CD4+ non-regulatory T cells. The CDR3 reads CASSYAGTKPPQQYF. Here is the DNA: TGTGCCAGCAGTTACGCGGGGACGAAGCCACCGCAGCAGTACTTC.